This T cell receptor (beta chain) came from a study of blood T cells in healthy people across ages. Notes on the study in general: Roughly linearly, TCR beta diversity per million T cells fell as age increased. Estimated diversity, derived from one million T cells, was regarded as an underestimate.

Samples each had at least 5 micrograms of total RNA extracted. CDR1 is MDHEN, CDR2 SYDVKM, per germline. The CDR3 sequence is 17 residues long. Germline trimming cut 3 bases from V and 3 bases from J; bases unmatched to any gene: 11. Only a few counts were recorded for this clonotype. Its antigen is not known. It was with a sample-barcoded 5' primer and a J-beta primer mix that a second PCR of about 6 to 12 cycles was run. MiXCR, applied by TCRdb to the 5' RACE reads, yields one record per CDR3 protein. The data show some 1,800,000 distinct CDR3 sequences, with 30% to 40% seen just once and 20% to 25% held by the top ten.

This clonotype was sampled from a human donor in good health. The material sequenced was blood. The chain recombines TRBV28 with TRBJ2-5, with TRBD2 identical over 9 bases. The CDR3 region is CASSLAGMRGGEETQYF. The CDR3 DNA follows: TGTGCCAGCAGTTTGGCCGGGATGCGGGGGGGCGAAGAGACCCAGTACTTC.